This TCR beta chain was sequenced in a study of regulatory T cells in long-lasting Graves disease. Time point reported: newly diagnosed GD, antithyroid drugs for less than 3 months. RNA isolated from PBMCs was used to make the TCR library. Study findings and constraints: Persistent disease was associated with favored TRBV28 usage and with favored use of TRBJ1-2 and TRBJ2-5.

Combining iRepertoire HTBI primers with Arm-PCR of CDR3 regions, the authors built TCR beta libraries. From the multiplex PCR reads, TCRdb called clonotypes with MiXCR, one entry per CDR3 protein. The repertoire includes 390,000 or so distinct CDR3 sequences, over 9.5% of them detected once, and under 20% sits in the top ten. There are many counts of this clonotype. What it binds is unknown. Looked up from germline, CDR1 is SGHAT and CDR2 is FQNNGV. J gave up 0 bases and V 4 bases, and 5 bases lay outside the gene matches. There are 16 residues in the CDR3. The sample was also reused in another study, on T cells in Graves' hyperthyroidism and ophthalmopathy. According to that study: The definition of stable Graves' hyperthyroidism was no ophthalmopathy progression within 18 months. In simple terms, a model built on 13 V-J features told ophthalmopathy apart from stable hyperthyroidism.

The specimen was peripheral blood mononuclear cells (PBMCs), collected at new diagnosis, from a patient treated with antithyroid drugs. This chain uses TRBV11-2 with TRBJ2-3; 9 bases align to TRBD2. The origin of this receptor is a woman aged 18-29 years with Graves disease. CDR3 region: CASSSTSGFSTDTQYF. The CDR3 nucleotides are TGTGCCAGCAGCTCGACTAGCGGATTTAGCACAGATACGCAGTATTTT. Full variable domain (outside the CDR3, taken from reference TRBV11-2 and TRBJ2-3): EAGVAQSPRYKIIEKRQSVAFWCNPISGHATLYWYQQILGQGPKLLIQFQNNGVVDDSQLPKDRFSAERLKGVDSTLKIQPAKLEDSAVYLCASSSTSGFSTDTQYFGPGTRLTVL.